The rows below give T cell receptor beta chains drawn from one sample of a study of blood T cell repertoires in COVID-19. Method: immunoSEQ multiplex PCR; TCRdb's copy keeps in-frame clones and lacks some. Among approximately 170,000 clones listed, 70% to 90% were seen once. The specimen was peripheral blood. Receptors were obtained from a man at least 80 years old with COVID-19, enrolled during active disease. Each CDR3 is given with its conserved first and last residue. A D gene is named only where the DNA matches it firmly. For some rows the clone size is stated as once, few or many, or as a class when expanded; others skip it.

size | D | J | V | DNA | CDR3
NA | NA | TRBJ2-6 | TRBV5-8 | TGTGCCAGCAGCGTGTGGGGTACGGGGTCTGGGGCCAACGTCCTGACTTTC | CASSVWGTGSGANVLTF
NA | TRBD2 | TRBJ2-7 | TRBV18 | TGTGCCAGCTCCCCTAGCGGGGGTTCCTACGAGCAGTACTTC | CASSPSGGSYEQYF
NA | TRBD1 | TRBJ1-2 | TRBV3-1/TRBV3-2 | TGTGCCAGCAGCCTTGGGACAGTCTATGGCTACACCTTC | CASSLGTVYGYTF
NA | TRBD1 | TRBJ2-2 | TRBV27 | TGTGCCAGCAGTCCGACGGTTCTACAGGGGGCGGGTACCGGGGAGCTGTTTTTT | CASSPTVLQGAGTGELFF
few | TRBD1 | TRBJ1-2 | TRBV11-2 | TGTGCCAGCAGCCAAGACAGGGGGATGGAGGGCTACACCTTC | CASSQDRGMEGYTF
NA | TRBD1 | TRBJ2-1 | TRBV12-5 | TGTGCTAGTGGTCCACCGGACAGGGTGATGGACAATGAGCAGTTCTTC | CASGPPDRVMDNEQFF
NA | NA | TRBJ1-1 | TRBV5-4 | TGTGCCAGCAGCTTGGCCGCGGGAGACACTGAAGCTTTCTTT | CASSLAAGDTEAFF
NA | NA | TRBJ1-2 | TRBV18 | TGTGCCAGCTCACCAGGGGCTGGCGGCTACACCTTC | CASSPGAGGYTF
few | NA | TRBJ2-3 | TRBV2 | TGTGCCAGCCATATAACTATCTCTAGCACAGATACGCAGTATTTT | CASHITISSTDTQYF
NA | TRBD1 | TRBJ1-2 | TRBV7-9 | TGTGCCAGCAGCTCAGGGGGCGTCGGTTACAACTATGGCTACACCTTC | CASSSGGVGYNYGYTF
once | NA | TRBJ1-1 | TRBV14 | TGTGCCAGCAGCCAAGGGAGTTGGACAAGGAACACTGAAGCTTTCTTT | CASSQGSWTRNTEAFF
NA | NA | TRBJ1-4 | TRBV2 | TGTGCCAGCAGTCCTACCTTATCAGGGGTAGGCGAAAAACTGTTTTTT | CASSPTLSGVGEKLFF
NA | NA | TRBJ2-2 | TRBV11-3 | TGTGCCAGCAGCTTACGGTCCGAGAACACCGGGGAGCTGTTTTTT | CASSLRSENTGELFF
NA | TRBD2 | TRBJ2-1 | TRBV7-2 | TGTGCCAGCAGCCTTCGACTAGCGGGGGCCTACTACAATGAGCAGTTCTTC | CASSLRLAGAYYNEQFF
NA | NA | TRBJ2-1 | TRBV11-3 | TGTGCCAGCAGCTTCTTCGGCAATGAGCAGTTCTTC | CASSFFGNEQFF
NA | NA | TRBJ2-2 | TRBV11-3 | TGTGCCAGCAGCTCCAGCGAGTCGGGCACCGGGGAGCTGTTTTTT | CASSSSESGTGELFF
NA | NA | TRBJ2-1 | TRBV11-2 | TGTGCCAGCAGCTTAGATCGCGCAGGGGCCTCCTACAATGAGCAGTTCTTC | CASSLDRAGASYNEQFF
NA | TRBD1 | TRBJ2-5 | TRBV5-4 | TGTGCCAGCAGCCCTGGACAGGGAGTAGAGACCCAGTACTTC | CASSPGQGVETQYF
once | NA | TRBJ1-1 | TRBV9 | TGTGCCAGCAGCGTAGAACCCGGGACTGAAGCTTTCTTT | CASSVEPGTEAFF
NA | NA | TRBJ1-4 | TRBV21-1 | TGTGCCAGCAGCAGACCTCTAGGACAGGGGGTTCAAGCAACTAATGAAAAACTGTTTTTT | CASSRPLGQGVQATNEKLFF
NA | TRBD1 | TRBJ2-7 | TRBV11-3 | TGTGCCAGCAGCTTCGGACAGGCCTTTTACTACGAGCAGTACTTC | CASSFGQAFYYEQYF
NA | TRBD1 | TRBJ1-2 | TRBV12-3/TRBV12-4 | TGTGCCAGCAGCCTTTCCAGGGGGGATGGCTACACCTTC | CASSLSRGDGYTF
NA | TRBD1 | TRBJ2-7 | TRBV7-3 | TGTGCCAGCAGCTTATACCAGACAGGGCCGGGGGAGCAGTACTTC | CASSLYQTGPGEQYF
NA | NA | TRBJ1-4 | TRBV21-1 | TGTGCCAGCAGCAAAGCCGAGACAGGGGGTGCTAATGAAAAACTGTTTTTT | CASSKAETGGANEKLFF
NA | TRBD1 | TRBJ1-1 | TRBV2 | TGTGCCAGCAGGGGTGGGACAGGCGGGACTGAAGCTTTCTTT | CASRGGTGGTEAFF
once | NA | TRBJ2-3 | TRBV10-3 | TGTGCCATCACCGAGGGGGAACCTAGCACAGATACGCAGTATTTT | CAITEGEPSTDTQYF
NA | TRBD1 | TRBJ2-7 | TRBV19 | TGTGCCAGTAGCGACAGGGACGAGCAGTACTTC | CASSDRDEQYF
NA | TRBD1 | TRBJ1-2 | TRBV6-2/TRBV6-3 | TGTGCCAGCAGTCGACAGGGCAGATATGGCTACACCTTC | CASSRQGRYGYTF
NA | NA | TRBJ1-1 | TRBV7-2 | TGTGCCAGCAGCTTAGAGAGGAGGGCCACGGGCAACACTGAAGCTTTCTTT | CASSLERRATGNTEAFF
NA | NA | TRBJ2-2 | TRBV5-6 | TGTGCCAGCAGCCCCGTCCGCACCGGGGAGCTGTTTTTT | CASSPVRTGELFF
NA | TRBD1 | TRBJ1-1 | TRBV18 | TGTGCCAGCTCACCCAAACTCCGGACAGGCCAGCGCACTGAAGCTTTCTTT | CASSPKLRTGQRTEAFF
few | TRBD1 | TRBJ1-1 | TRBV18 | TGTGCCAGCTCCCAGGGGGGCAGGGGGCGTAGTGAAGCTTTCTTT | CASSQGGRGRSEAFF
NA | NA | TRBJ1-2 | TRBV9 | TGTGCCAGCAGCACCCCGGATGAACCAGGGAACTATGGCTACACCTTC | CASSTPDEPGNYGYTF
NA | NA | TRBJ1-6 | TRBV2 | TGTGCCAGCAGTGAAAGGAGCTCCTATAATTCACCCCTCCACTTT | CASSERSSYNSPLHF
NA | NA | TRBJ2-2 | TRBV7-9 | TGTGCCAGCAGCTTCGTACAGGCCGGGGAGCTGTTTTTT | CASSFVQAGELFF
NA | NA | TRBJ2-3 | TRBV7-2 | TGTGCCAGCAGCTTTTGGGCAGACCCCACAGATACGCAGTATTTT | CASSFWADPTDTQYF
NA | TRBD1 | TRBJ1-4 | TRBV3-1/TRBV3-2 | TGTGCCAGCAGCTACTCGACAGGGGGCGTTATTCATGAAAAACTGTTTTTT | CASSYSTGGVIHEKLFF
few | NA | TRBJ2-2 | TRBV19 | TGTGCCAGTAGTCCTTCCGGACTTACCGGGGAGCTGTTTTTT | CASSPSGLTGELFF
NA | NA | TRBJ1-6 | TRBV6-5 | TGTGCCAGCAAATCGGGCTCCTATAATTCACCCCTCCACTTT | CASKSGSYNSPLHF
NA | TRBD2 | TRBJ2-3 | TRBV9 | TGTGCCAGCAGCCCGAGGGGGACTAGCGGGGGAGATACGCAGTATTTT | CASSPRGTSGGDTQYF
NA | TRBD2 | TRBJ2-2 | TRBV10-1 | TGCGCCACCCGAGCGGGGGGGCGTGACACCGGGGAGCTGTTTTTT | CATRAGGRDTGELFF
NA | NA | TRBJ1-3 | TRBV7-2 | TGTGCCAGCAGCCAACACAGGGTGACTGGAAACACCATATATTTT | CASSQHRVTGNTIYF
NA | NA | TRBJ2-3 | TRBV13 | TGTGCCAGCAGCTCAAGGCGGGCGGCGGGGCGTACAGATACGCAGTATTTT | CASSSRRAAGRTDTQYF
NA | TRBD2 | TRBJ2-3 | TRBV3-1/TRBV3-2 | TGTGCCAGCAGCCTCCACGGGGGGGGCGGCACAGATACGCAGTATTTT | CASSLHGGGGTDTQYF